The 14 T cell receptor beta chains presented below share a single source sample, sequenced in a study of T cells in Graves' hyperthyroidism and ophthalmopathy. Amplified TCR beta CDR3 regions came from RNA transcripts. The TCR CDR3 was amplified in a first-round RT-PCR using the HTBI primer set. TCRdb reprocessed the multiplex PCR reads with MiXCR, giving one entry per CDR3 protein. The sample comprises about 360,000 distinct CDR3 sequences, under 15% of which are singletons, and 9.2% rests with the top ten. Sequenced: blood. The receptors derive from a woman younger than 30 with Graves' hyperthyroidism.

This clonotype was found many times. V and J are TRBV12-3 or TRBV12-4 and TRBJ2-7; D ambiguous. The CDR3 is made up of 14 amino acids. The V gene lost 6 bases and the J gene lost 7 bases, with 19 bases spanning the gap. The CDR3 DNA reads TGTGCCAGCAGCTCCTCCGGCGCAGGAGCGGAGCAGTACTTC. It is translated as CASSSSGAGAEQYF.

This clonotype was counted ten times or more. V and J are TRBV12-3 or TRBV12-4 and TRBJ1-1; D gene ambiguous. This CDR3 is 13 amino acids long. Trimming removed 7 bases at V and 0 bases at J, with 9 bases between. The CDR3 nucleotides are TGTGCCAGCACCTACGGTCTGAACACTGAAGCTTTCTTT. It translates to CASTYGLNTEAFF.

V usage is TRBV5-6 and J usage is TRBJ2-1, with D possibly matching TRBD1 (6 bases). Germline V gene data show CDR1 as SGHDT and CDR2 as YYEEEE. The length of the CDR3 is 13 residues. V was clipped by 1 base and J by 7 bases, with 9 bases between them. CDR3 sequence reads: CASSLTGMNEQFF. CDR3 DNA sequence: TGTGCCAGCAGCTTGACAGGGATGAATGAGCAGTTCTTC. Together with reference TRBV5-6 and TRBJ2-1, the CDR3 gives the full variable domain: DAGVTQSPTHLIKTRGQQVTLRCSPKSGHDTVSWYQQALGQGPQFIFQYYEEEERQRGNFPDRFSGHQFPNYSSELNVNALLLGDSALYLCASSLTGMNEQFFGPGTRLTVL.

This clonotype was detected only a few times. This rearrangement joins TRBV2 to TRBJ2-1; possibly TRBD1 or TRBD2 for D (5 bases each). V was pared by 4 bases and J by 10 bases, with 14 bases between. The germline gives CDR1 SNHLY, CDR2 FYNNEI. CDR3 length: 13 residues. The chain's CDR3 is CASSGDQGWEQFF. CDR3 coding DNA: TGTGCCAGCAGTGGGGACCAAGGATGGGAGCAGTTCTTC.

This clonotype was counted many times. The chain combines TRBV11-1 with TRBJ2-3, with no clear D. Germline CDR1 reads SGHAT; CDR2 reads FQDESV (reference sequence). The CDR3 contains 15 residues. Trimming cost V 3 bases and J 2 bases, with 12 bases left between them. CDR3 bases: TGTGCCAGCAGCTTTAGGCCTACGCTCACAGATACGCAGTATTTT. Protein: CASSFRPTLTDTQYF.

At least ten counts were recorded for this clonotype. The rearrangement uses TRBV28 and TRBJ2-3; TRBD2 is a possible D gene (7 bases). Germline V gene data show CDR1 as MDHEN and CDR2 as SYDVKM. With 4 bases removed from V and 3 bases from J, the gap between germline ends came to 14 bases. The CDR3 consists of 15 residues. The CDR3 spells CASSYEKGGTDTQYF. The CDR3 DNA is TGTGCCAGCAGTTACGAGAAGGGGGGGACAGATACGCAGTATTTT.

This clonotype was observed many times. The chain joins TRBV10-1 to TRBJ1-5; D might be TRBD1 (5 bases). The CDR3 is made up of 15 amino acids. The germline V gene has CDR1 WNHNN and CDR2 SYGVQD (reference sequence). The V gene lost 10 bases and the J gene lost 0 bases, with 16 bases spanning the gap. The CDR3 sequence: CATPMEGLSNQPQHF. CDR3 bases: TGCGCCACCCCAATGGAGGGACTTAGCAATCAGCCCCAGCATTTT.

This clonotype was recorded a few times. The V and J genes are TRBV6-1 and TRBJ1-3; D possibly corresponds to TRBD1 (6 bases). V was clipped by 6 bases and J by 1 base, with 25 bases between them. The CDR3 has 19 amino acids. Germline V gene lookup returns CDR1 MNHNS and CDR2 SASEGT. The CDR3 loop is CASRHAGEGFLVSGNTIYF. In DNA, the CDR3 is TGTGCCAGCAGGCACGCAGGGGAAGGTTTTTTAGTTTCTGGAAACACCATATATTTT.

This clonotype was observed a few times. The junction departs from the called germline gene at one end, perhaps through a read error. V is TRBV12-3 or TRBV12-4 and J is TRBJ2-3; a possible D gene is TRBD1 (5 bases). The CDR3 covers 16 residues. CDR3 region: CASSSREMGRTDTQCF. CDR3 DNA: TGTGCCAGCAGTTCCCGAGAGATGGGGCGCACAGATACGCAGTGTTTT.

This clonotype was seen only a few times. The J gene is TRBJ2-2, the V gene TRBV7-3, with D unclear. The CDR3 loop spans 14 amino acids. Trimming stripped 5 bases from V and 8 bases from J, with 15 bases between. The germline gives CDR1 SGHTA, CDR2 FQGTGA. The CDR3 sequence: CASSRAKWNGELFF. DNA of the CDR3: TGTGCCAGCAGCCGTGCTAAGTGGAATGGGGAGCTGTTTTTT.

This clonotype was counted at least ten times. V usage is TRBV7-8 and J usage is TRBJ1-1; the D is unclear. The CDR3 extends over 12 amino acids. The V end lost 4 bases, the J end lost 7 bases, and 10 bases lay between the germline ends. Germline V CDR1 and CDR2: SGHVS, FQNEAQ. The DNA of the CDR3 is TGTGCCAGCAGCTCGGGCGGTCATGAAGCTTTCTTT. It translates to CASSSGGHEAFF. Supplemented by reference TRBV7-8 and TRBJ1-1, the full variable domain reads GAGVSQSPRYKVAKRGQDVALRCDPISGHVSLFWYQQALGQGPEFLTYFQNEAQLDKSGLPSDRFFAERPEGSVSTLKIQRTQQEDSAVYLCASSSGGHEAFFGQGTRLTVV.

This clonotype was detected many times. The chain is built from TRBV18 and TRBJ1-2; a weak D match, TRBD1 (6 bases). The CDR3 totals 13 residues. V was pared by 6 bases and J by 4 bases, with 12 bases between. Per germline, CDR1 KGHSH and CDR2 LQKENI. CDR3: CASSATDSYGYTF. The CDR3, as DNA: TGTGCCAGCTCTGCAACGGACAGCTATGGCTACACCTTC.

At least ten counts were recorded for this clonotype. The rearrangement joins TRBV28 to TRBJ1-2; the D is unclear. CDR3 length: 11 amino acids. Germline assignment: CDR1 MDHEN and CDR2 SYDVKM. Trimming stripped 10 bases from V and 2 bases from J, with 8 bases between. CDR3 region: CATTGNYGYTF. CDR3 nucleotides: TGTGCCACCACCGGGAACTATGGCTACACCTTC.

The chain carries TRBV20-1 and TRBJ2-2; 12 nucleotides align to TRBD2. Germline CDR1 reads DFQATT; CDR2 reads SNEGSKA (reference sequence). V was clipped by 1 base and J by 0 bases; unmatched bases: 3. This CDR3 spans 17 amino acids. CDR3 sequence (DNA): TGCAGTGCTAGAGGACTAGCGGGAGCAGCGAACACCGGGGAGCTGTTTTTT. This encodes CSARGLAGAANTGELFF.